Sequencing of this TCR beta chain was carried out in a study of CD8 T cells in ankylosing spondylitis (dated by TCRdb to about 2017). Turning to the overall study: To find TCR variants linked to disease, the study profiled T cell receptor beta repertoires in ankylosing spondylitis patients and healthy donors. The full study cohort was made up of under 30 ankylosing spondylitis patients and roughly 98 healthy donors. Peripheral blood was sampled, and synovial fluid was additionally collected from ankylosing spondylitis patients. General study outcomes and caveats: Significant enrichment of the disease-linked clones was reported in matched synovial fluid samples from ankylosing spondylitis patients. Blood from ankylosing spondylitis patients appeared to be characterized by a TCR beta motif made up of seven or eight highly homologous amino acid variants. The disease-linked clones had a CD8+ phenotype and were found at relatively low frequencies in peripheral blood. Some of the motif variants had been reported before in the synovial fluid and blood of reactive arthritis patients, a finding that suggests common disease-initiation mechanisms.

Worth noting for this clonotype: The specificity of this receptor is unknown. The input lacks base qualities; no much larger clone sits a single base away.

These reads were obtained on an Illumina HiSeq 2500. Quantitative 5'-RACE with molecular barcodes was the method used to prepare the TCR beta libraries. The paper's processing steps were these. A new computational method based on a probabilistic model of VDJ rearrangement was used to identify disease-linked TCR variants. The public reads were reanalyzed by TCRdb: fastp trimming at Q25, MiXCR alignment, in-frame beta chains only. Rows matching on CDR3 protein sequence are summarized as one entry with the most common DNA and genes. What appears here as the V and J calls and clone size reflects TCRdb's work, not the paper's. In this sample the table shows 380,000 or so distinct CDR3 sequences, more than 20% of which occur a single time. The top ten hold about an eighth of the sample. The sequence was obtained from a male donor with ankylosing spondylitis or in good health (not recorded which). The specimen was blood, either unsorted or a sorted T cell fraction (not recorded which).

The sequenced DNA: TGTGCCAGCAGTTTTGGGCAGGGTTCTGGCTACGAGCAGTACTTC. Its amino acids are CASSFGQGSGYEQYF. The chain joins TRBV6-5 to TRBJ2-7; a weak D assignment points to TRBD1 (5 bases agree). V is shortened by 4 bases, J by 3 bases, and the region joining them spans 16 bases. As encoded in the germline V gene, CDR1 is MNHEY while CDR2 is SVGAGI. The CDR3 has 15 amino acids, counting the end cysteine and phenylalanine. The read is trimmed to its CDR3 DNA, 45 bases read in frame from base 1.